A single sample is the source of the 14 T cell receptor beta chains below, sequenced in a study of blood T cells in healthy people across ages (dated by TCRdb to 2015 to 2017). The library was produced with 5' RACE. TCRdb records Illumina HiSeq 2500 as the sequencer. A second roughly 6 to 11 cycle PCR used a sample-barcoded 5' primer and a J-beta primer mix. TCRdb passed the public sequencing reads through fastp at Q25 and MiXCR, retaining productive beta sequences. Every CDR3 protein is listed once, alongside the most common genes and DNA of its rows. The sample yields around 780,000 distinct CDR3 sequences; about a quarter were counted once. The leading ten clones occupy 3% of the sample. This sample was shared with a second study, whose subject was T cells of mothers and their children.

The sample taken for sequencing was blood. These TCRs come from a boy aged 5-17 years in good health.

In this sample, this clonotype turned up a few times. The chain carries TRBV28 and TRBJ1-2; unclear D gene. The CDR3 is 14 residues long. V gave up 3 bases and J gave up 11 bases, with 19 bases separating them. Germline CDR1 and CDR2: MDHEN and SYDVKM. DNA of the CDR3: TGTGCCAGCAGTTTTCATAGACTCCCCTTTCAGTACACCTTC. This encodes CASSFHRLPFQYTF.

This clonotype was observed a few times. This CDR3 is CASSLVRLAGLRNEQFF. DNA of the CDR3: TGTGCCAGCAGTTTAGTTAGGCTAGCGGGGCTTCGCAATGAGCAGTTCTTC. The chain recombines TRBV12-3 or TRBV12-4 with TRBJ2-5, with 9 bases matching TRBD2. The DNA end is more similar to TRBJ2-1, so the J call may be wrong. This CDR3 region has 17 residues.

The V gene is TRBV6-6, the J gene TRBJ2-7; possibly TRBD2 for D (5 bases). The CDR3 consists of 16 residues. CDR1 MNHNY and CDR2 SVGAGI come from the germline V gene (reference sequence). Trimming cost V 5 bases and J 2 bases, with 19 bases left between them. The CDR3 here is CASSPPSRGVTYEQYF. The DNA of the CDR3 is TGTGCCAGCAGTCCCCCAAGCCGGGGTGTAACCTACGAGCAGTACTTC.

In its sample, this clonotype was seen many times. This chain connects TRBV20-1 to TRBJ1-4, with D tentatively TRBD1 (6 bases). The germline CDR1 and CDR2 sequences are DFQATT and SNEGSKA (reference sequence). This CDR3 has 13 amino acids. CDR3 sequence reads: CSAGEGANEKLFF. CDR3 nucleotide sequence: TGCAGCGCAGGGGAGGGGGCTAATGAAAAACTGTTTTTT.

This clonotype was seen only once. Here the CDR3 reads CASSPGQAALYEQYF. The CDR3 nucleotides read TGCGCCAGCAGCCCGGGGCAGGCGGCTTTGTACGAGCAGTACTTC. V usage is TRBV5-1 and J usage is TRBJ2-7; TRBD1 or TRBD2 may be the D gene (5 bases each). V was shortened by 4 bases and J by 4 bases, with 18 bases between the two germline ends. The CDR3 consists of 15 residues. Germline V gives CDR1 SGHRS, CDR2 YFSETQ.

The chain employs TRBV6-1 and TRBJ2-7, with 9 bases aligning to TRBD1. Germline V gene lookup returns CDR1 MNHNS and CDR2 SASEGT. Unmatched junction bases numbered 7, after V lost 5 bases and J lost 5 bases. There are 14 residues in the CDR3. The CDR3 coding sequence is TGTGCCAGCAGTTCGTACAGGGGGCCGGACGAGCAGTACTTC. Its protein product is CASSSYRGPDEQYF.

This clonotype was seen only a few times. This rearrangement joins TRBV12-3 or TRBV12-4 to TRBJ1-6, with 10 nucleotides matching TRBD1. V trimming: 7 bases; J trimming: 9 bases; junction bases outside the gene matches: 9. This CDR3 has 15 residues. The CDR3 loop reads CASTPVTGGVSPLHF. The CDR3, as DNA: TGTGCCAGCACCCCGGTGACAGGGGGCGTTTCACCCCTCCACTTT.

This clonotype occurred a few times. The gene calls are TRBV29-1 and TRBJ2-7; TRBD1 matches at 11 bases. CDR3 length equals 14 residues. Trimming took 8 bases from V and 7 from J; bases not matched to a gene: 13. The germline V gene has CDR1 SQVTM and CDR2 ANQGSEA. The DNA for the CDR3 is TGCAGCTCCCGCTCTGGGACAGGGGGTGGGGAGCAGTACTTC. This gives the protein CSSRSGTGGGEQYF.

The chain couples TRBV10-2 to TRBJ2-1, with 7 bases aligning to TRBD2. The ends lost 6 bases at V and 9 bases at J; junction bases unmatched: 14. This CDR3 spans 15 amino acids. Germline loops: CDR1 WSHSY, CDR2 SAAADI. The CDR3 DNA follows: TGCGCCAGCAGGCGGGAGACAATACATTTGGGTGAGCAGTTCTTC. Its translation is CASRRETIHLGEQFF.

The genes are TRBV4-1 and TRBJ2-7; TRBD2 matches 10 bases. CDR1 and CDR2 from the germline V gene are MGHRA and YSYEKL. The CDR3 consists of 15 residues. V dropped 6 bases and J dropped 2; count of bases not matched to a gene: 7. This chain's CDR3 is CASSGLAGGTYEQYF. CDR3 sequence (DNA): TGCGCCAGCAGTGGATTAGCGGGGGGAACCTACGAGCAGTACTTC.

The chain joins TRBV7-6 to TRBJ2-7; D possibly uses TRBD1 or TRBD2 (6 bases each). The CDR3 length is 14 residues. CDR1 SGHVS and CDR2 FNYEAQ come from the germline V gene. Deletions cut 5 bases from V and 5 bases from J, with 16 bases between. The CDR3 DNA reads as TGTGCCAGCAGCGCGGGACAAGAGTTCCACGAGCAGTACTTC. As protein: CASSAGQEFHEQYF.

The chain combines TRBV6-5 with TRBJ2-7; D is perhaps TRBD1 or TRBD2 (5 bases each). The V end lost 2 bases, the J end lost 5 bases, and 13 bases lay between the germline ends. This CDR3 is built from 14 residues. Germline values: CDR1 MNHEY, CDR2 SVGAGI. This CDR3 reads CASSYESGGNEQYF. The CDR3 nucleotides are TGTGCCAGCAGTTACGAGTCTGGGGGAAACGAGCAGTACTTC.

The V call is TRBV11-2, the J call TRBJ2-5; D possibly corresponds to TRBD2 (6 bases). CDR1 is SGHAT, CDR2 FQNNGV, per germline. The CDR3 loop spans 13 amino acids. Trimming removed 5 bases from V and 9 bases from J, with 16 bases in between. CDR3 nucleotides: TGTGCCAGCAGCCCGCGACTAGAGAGCTCCCAGTACTTC. Translating it yields CASSPRLESSQYF.

This clonotype was recorded a few times. The chain links TRBV7-9 to TRBJ2-4; no reliable D call. V lost 8 bases to trimming and J lost 0 bases, with 11 bases between them. The germline gives CDR1 SEHNR, CDR2 FQNEAQ (reference sequence). The length of the CDR3 is 14 residues. CDR3 in amino acids: CASRPDLAKNIQYF. The CDR3 bases are TGTGCCAGCCGTCCCGACCTAGCCAAAAACATTCAGTACTTC.